A selection of T cell receptor beta chains follows, all from one sample in a study of T cells after yellow fever vaccination. TCRdb reanalysed the 5' RACE reads using MiXCR and keeps one entry per CDR3 protein. The table shows hundreds of thousands of distinct CDR3 sequences, with approximately 13% occurring only once. Specimen: PBMCs, collected on the day of the yellow fever booster vaccination. The receptor source for this set is a man under 40 who received the YFV17D yellow fever vaccine. Each CDR3 is given with its conserved first and last residue. Fields, in order: D gene, V gene, clone size, J gene, CDR3 DNA, CDR3 protein. A D gene is named only where the DNA matches it firmly. Clone size is stated in some rows and not others, as once, few, many or a class when expanded.

d_call: .
v_call: TRBV6-2/TRBV6-3
clone_size: .
j_call: TRBJ2-7
cdr3_nt: TGTGCCAGCAGTTCCGGGACCCCAGGAGTCTCCTACGAGCAGTACTTC
cdr3_aa: CASSSGTPGVSYEQYF

d_call: .
v_call: TRBV6-5
clone_size: .
j_call: TRBJ2-3
cdr3_nt: TGTGCCAGCAGTTACGAGATAGGGATGGCAGATACGCAGTATTTT
cdr3_aa: CASSYEIGMADTQYF

d_call: TRBD1
v_call: TRBV29-1
clone_size: few
j_call: TRBJ2-3
cdr3_nt: TGCAGCGTTCTGACAGGGGCTAGCACAGATACGCAGTATTTT
cdr3_aa: CSVLTGASTDTQYF

d_call: .
v_call: TRBV20-1
clone_size: few
j_call: TRBJ1-1
cdr3_nt: TGCGGCCAAACGGGGGGGAACACTGAAGCTTTCTTT
cdr3_aa: CGQTGGNTEAFF

d_call: .
v_call: TRBV20-1
clone_size: .
j_call: TRBJ2-1
cdr3_nt: TGCAGTGCTACAGCGACCGCACATGAGCAGTTCTTC
cdr3_aa: CSATATAHEQFF

d_call: TRBD1
v_call: TRBV20-1
clone_size: few
j_call: TRBJ2-1
cdr3_nt: TGCAGTGCTAGCTCGGCGGGACAGGGCTACAATGAGCAGTTCTTC
cdr3_aa: CSASSAGQGYNEQFF

d_call: .
v_call: TRBV24-1
clone_size: .
j_call: TRBJ2-5
cdr3_nt: TGTGCCACCAGAGGAACAGGGAGCCAAGAGACCCAGTACTTC
cdr3_aa: CATRGTGSQETQYF

d_call: .
v_call: TRBV29-1
clone_size: .
j_call: TRBJ2-4
cdr3_nt: TGCAGCGTTGCGGATTTGCTAGCCAAAAACATTCAGTACTTC
cdr3_aa: CSVADLLAKNIQYF

d_call: .
v_call: TRBV18
clone_size: few
j_call: TRBJ2-5
cdr3_nt: TGTGCCAGCTCACCGGGTAGGGTGGAGACCCAGTACTTC
cdr3_aa: CASSPGRVETQYF

d_call: .
v_call: TRBV4-1
clone_size: .
j_call: TRBJ2-1
cdr3_nt: TGCGCCAGCAGCCAGGACCATATGAGTGAGCAGTTCTTC
cdr3_aa: CASSQDHMSEQFF

d_call: .
v_call: TRBV28
clone_size: few
j_call: TRBJ1-2
cdr3_nt: TGTGCCAGCGGAACCGGGATCTATGGCTACACCTTC
cdr3_aa: CASGTGIYGYTF

d_call: .
v_call: TRBV13
clone_size: few
j_call: TRBJ1-4
cdr3_nt: TGTGCCAGCAGCTTAGGACAGGGAGGAACTAATGAAAAACTGTTTTTT
cdr3_aa: CASSLGQGGTNEKLFF

d_call: .
v_call: TRBV12-3/TRBV12-4
clone_size: few
j_call: TRBJ1-5
cdr3_nt: TGTGCCAGCACCTTAGGGCAAGTTAAACCCCAGCATTTT
cdr3_aa: CASTLGQVKPQHF

d_call: .
v_call: TRBV7-9
clone_size: .
j_call: TRBJ1-4
cdr3_nt: TGTGCCAGCAGGGGACTTGGGAATGAAAAACTGTTTTTT
cdr3_aa: CASRGLGNEKLFF

d_call: .
v_call: TRBV6-5
clone_size: many
j_call: TRBJ2-6
cdr3_nt: TGTGCCAGCAGTTCACTATCTGGGGCCAACGTCCTGACTTTC
cdr3_aa: CASSSLSGANVLTF

d_call: .
v_call: TRBV12-3/TRBV12-4
clone_size: .
j_call: TRBJ2-1
cdr3_nt: TGTGCCAGCAGACGTAGCGGCAATGAGCAGTTCTTC
cdr3_aa: CASRRSGNEQFF

d_call: .
v_call: TRBV20-1
clone_size: .
j_call: TRBJ2-4
cdr3_nt: TGCAGTGCTAGGAGGGCCGGCAAAAACATTCAGTACTTC
cdr3_aa: CSARRAGKNIQYF

d_call: TRBD1
v_call: TRBV11-2
clone_size: .
j_call: TRBJ2-7
cdr3_nt: TGTGCCAGCAGCTTACAGGGACAGGGAGGATCCTACGAGCAGTACTTC
cdr3_aa: CASSLQGQGGSYEQYF

d_call: .
v_call: TRBV7-9
clone_size: .
j_call: TRBJ2-1
cdr3_nt: TGTGCCAGCAGCTCTTTCCCCTACAATGAGCAGTTCTTC
cdr3_aa: CASSSFPYNEQFF

d_call: TRBD2
v_call: TRBV20-1
clone_size: .
j_call: TRBJ2-2
cdr3_nt: TGCAGTGCTAGTTCGGGACTAGCGGCGAACACCGGGGAGCTGTTTTTT
cdr3_aa: CSASSGLAANTGELFF

d_call: .
v_call: TRBV12-3/TRBV12-4
clone_size: many
j_call: TRBJ2-1
cdr3_nt: TGTGCCAGCAGCCCCGTTGGAAACAATGAGCAGTTCTTC
cdr3_aa: CASSPVGNNEQFF

d_call: .
v_call: TRBV18
clone_size: once
j_call: TRBJ2-2
cdr3_nt: TGTGCCAGCTCACCGGTGACAGCGAACACCGGGGAGCTGTTTTTT
cdr3_aa: CASSPVTANTGELFF

d_call: .
v_call: TRBV18
clone_size: .
j_call: TRBJ2-7
cdr3_nt: TGTGCCAGCTCACCAGGACAGGGAGGGAACGAGCAGTACTTC
cdr3_aa: CASSPGQGGNEQYF

d_call: TRBD2
v_call: TRBV10-2
clone_size: .
j_call: TRBJ2-3
cdr3_nt: TGCGCCACCACTGGACTAGCGGGTGGCACAGATACGCAGTATTTT
cdr3_aa: CATTGLAGGTDTQYF

d_call: .
v_call: TRBV20-1
clone_size: .
j_call: TRBJ1-5
cdr3_nt: TGCAGTGCTAGAGATCGAAGGATTAGCAATCAGCCCCAGCATTTT
cdr3_aa: CSARDRRISNQPQHF

d_call: .
v_call: TRBV5-1
clone_size: .
j_call: TRBJ1-1
cdr3_nt: TGCGCCAGCAGGGTCGAGGGGGGGCCTAACACTGAAGCTTTCTTT
cdr3_aa: CASRVEGGPNTEAFF

d_call: TRBD1
v_call: TRBV20-1
clone_size: .
j_call: TRBJ1-1
cdr3_nt: TGCAGTGCCCCGACAGGGGCGGCGGACACTGAAGCTTTCTTT
cdr3_aa: CSAPTGAADTEAFF

d_call: TRBD1
v_call: TRBV2
clone_size: .
j_call: TRBJ2-7
cdr3_nt: TGTGCCAGCCTAACGGGACAGGGCTACGAGCAGTACTTC
cdr3_aa: CASLTGQGYEQYF

d_call: .
v_call: TRBV29-1
clone_size: .
j_call: TRBJ2-7
cdr3_nt: TGCAGCGCCCGTACGACAGGTGCCTACGAGCAGTACTTC
cdr3_aa: CSARTTGAYEQYF

d_call: .
v_call: TRBV29-1
clone_size: .
j_call: TRBJ2-1
cdr3_nt: TGCAGCGTTGTCTGGTCCTACAATGAGCAGTTCTTC
cdr3_aa: CSVVWSYNEQFF

d_call: TRBD2
v_call: TRBV15
clone_size: .
j_call: TRBJ2-2
cdr3_nt: TGTGCCACCAGCAGAGATATCGGGACTAGCGCCCTTTCCGGGGAGCTGTTTTTT
cdr3_aa: CATSRDIGTSALSGELFF

d_call: TRBD2
v_call: TRBV7-2
clone_size: .
j_call: TRBJ2-3
cdr3_nt: TGTGCCAGCAGCTTAAGGCTAGCGGGAGGAAGGGGGCAGTATTTT
cdr3_aa: CASSLRLAGGRGQYF

d_call: TRBD1
v_call: TRBV7-2
clone_size: few
j_call: TRBJ2-5
cdr3_nt: TGTGCCAGCAGTAGGACAGGGGGCACCTCGGAGTACTTC
cdr3_aa: CASSRTGGTSEYF

d_call: .
v_call: TRBV20-1
clone_size: many
j_call: TRBJ2-5
cdr3_nt: TGCAGTGCTAGTCGGGGTACTGGGACCCAGTACTTC
cdr3_aa: CSASRGTGTQYF

d_call: .
v_call: TRBV5-6
clone_size: many
j_call: TRBJ2-1
cdr3_nt: TGTGCCAGCAGCCAAACGGGACACGCGAGCAATGAGCAGTTCTTC
cdr3_aa: CASSQTGHASNEQFF

d_call: TRBD2
v_call: TRBV19
clone_size: .
j_call: TRBJ2-2
cdr3_nt: TGTGCCAGTCAGAGACTAGCGGGTAGGACGAACACCGGGGAGCTGTTTTTT
cdr3_aa: CASQRLAGRTNTGELFF

d_call: TRBD2
v_call: TRBV10-2
clone_size: .
j_call: TRBJ2-2
cdr3_nt: TGCGCCAGCAGGAAGGGACTAGCGGGAGGACAGTACACCGGGGAGCTGTTTTTT
cdr3_aa: CASRKGLAGGQYTGELFF

d_call: TRBD1
v_call: TRBV5-6
clone_size: few
j_call: TRBJ1-3
cdr3_nt: TGTGCCAGCAGCTATCAACAGGGGAATGTATATTTT
cdr3_aa: CASSYQQGNVYF

d_call: TRBD2
v_call: TRBV12-3/TRBV12-4
clone_size: .
j_call: TRBJ2-3
cdr3_nt: TGTGCCATCTGTTTTGCGGGCGGACTAGCGGGAGTCACAGATACGCAGTATTTT
cdr3_aa: CAICFAGGLAGVTDTQYF

d_call: .
v_call: TRBV6-2/TRBV6-3
clone_size: few
j_call: TRBJ2-1
cdr3_nt: TGTGCCAGCAGAGGAAGATACAATGAGCAGTTCTTC
cdr3_aa: CASRGRYNEQFF

d_call: .
v_call: TRBV11-1
clone_size: .
j_call: TRBJ2-2
cdr3_nt: TGTGCCAGCAGCGCCATGAGGTCCGGGGAGCTGTTTTTT
cdr3_aa: CASSAMRSGELFF

d_call: .
v_call: TRBV12-3/TRBV12-4
clone_size: many
j_call: TRBJ2-6
cdr3_nt: TGTGCCAGCAGTTCCTCTGTTGGGGCCAACGTCCTGACTTTC
cdr3_aa: CASSSSVGANVLTF

d_call: .
v_call: TRBV20-1
clone_size: .
j_call: TRBJ2-5
cdr3_nt: TGCAGTGCCGACTACCGAGGCCAGCTGGAGACCCAGTACTTC
cdr3_aa: CSADYRGQLETQYF

d_call: .
v_call: TRBV29-1
clone_size: .
j_call: TRBJ2-1
cdr3_nt: TGCAGCGTTGGCCTAGTTGAGCAGTTCTTC
cdr3_aa: CSVGLVEQFF

d_call: TRBD1
v_call: TRBV7-9
clone_size: .
j_call: TRBJ1-2
cdr3_nt: TGTGCCAGCAGCCCGGGACAGCCCTATGGCTACACCTTC
cdr3_aa: CASSPGQPYGYTF

d_call: .
v_call: TRBV7-9
clone_size: few
j_call: TRBJ2-7
cdr3_nt: TGTGCCAGCAGCTTGTCGTTCGGCGAGCAGTACTTC
cdr3_aa: CASSLSFGEQYF

d_call: .
v_call: TRBV27
clone_size: .
j_call: TRBJ2-1
cdr3_nt: TGTGCCAGCAGTCACACTTTAGGAGCCCCCAATGAGCAGTTCTTC
cdr3_aa: CASSHTLGAPNEQFF

d_call: .
v_call: TRBV7-2
clone_size: few
j_call: TRBJ2-3
cdr3_nt: TGTGCCAGCAGCTTAGCGGCAGGACAGCACACAGATACGCAGTATTTT
cdr3_aa: CASSLAAGQHTDTQYF

d_call: .
v_call: TRBV5-1
clone_size: few
j_call: TRBJ2-5
cdr3_nt: TGCGCCAGCAGCTTGCTATCAGCCGGGGATGGAGAGACCCAGTACTTC
cdr3_aa: CASSLLSAGDGETQYF

d_call: .
v_call: TRBV5-6
clone_size: few
j_call: TRBJ1-1
cdr3_nt: TGTGCCAGCAGCTTGGTCGACAGACTAACCACTGAAGCTTTCTTT
cdr3_aa: CASSLVDRLTTEAFF

d_call: .
v_call: TRBV5-1
clone_size: few
j_call: TRBJ2-7
cdr3_nt: TGCGCCAGCGGGTATACAGTGGGTCTGAACGAGCAGTACTTC
cdr3_aa: CASGYTVGLNEQYF

d_call: .
v_call: TRBV28
clone_size: few
j_call: TRBJ2-1
cdr3_nt: TGTGCCAGCAGAACCGAGGGAGACTCCGAGCAGTTCTTC
cdr3_aa: CASRTEGDSEQFF

d_call: TRBD1
v_call: TRBV7-2
clone_size: .
j_call: TRBJ2-7
cdr3_nt: TGTGCCAGCAGCATTCCCCAGGGGGACAGGAGCTCCTACGAGCAGTACTTC
cdr3_aa: CASSIPQGDRSSYEQYF

d_call: .
v_call: TRBV9
clone_size: .
j_call: TRBJ1-5
cdr3_nt: TGTGCCAGCAGCGTAGAAGGGGATAGCAATCAGCCCCAGCATTTT
cdr3_aa: CASSVEGDSNQPQHF

d_call: .
v_call: TRBV10-1
clone_size: .
j_call: TRBJ2-3
cdr3_nt: TGCGCCAGCAGCGAGGGGTCAGATACGCAGTATTTT
cdr3_aa: CASSEGSDTQYF

d_call: TRBD1
v_call: TRBV30
clone_size: few
j_call: TRBJ2-7
cdr3_nt: TGTGCCTGGAGTTTGTCGACAGGGCTCTTTTCCTACGAGCAGTACTTC
cdr3_aa: CAWSLSTGLFSYEQYF

d_call: .
v_call: TRBV30
clone_size: few
j_call: TRBJ2-1
cdr3_nt: TGTGCTCAAGTTAGGGGGGATAGCAATGAGCAGTTCTTC
cdr3_aa: CAQVRGDSNEQFF